The following is a TCR beta chain sequence with its context. Its antigen remains unidentified. These data belong to a study of blood T cells in healthy people across ages. Study conclusions and caveats: Unknown CMV status may confound age-related changes in expanded clones.

Alongside a J-beta primer mix, a sample-barcoded 5' primer served in a second PCR lasting roughly 6 to 11 cycles. Individual samples furnished no less than 2.5 million CDR3-containing paired-end reads apiece. TCRdb passed the 5' RACE reads through MiXCR, listing each CDR3 protein once. The data hold over 600,000 distinct CDR3 sequences, with less than 60% observed a single time. Isolating PBMCs gave at least 7 million of these cells per sample. V gave up 8 bases and J gave up 0 bases; unmatched junction bases: 20. The CDR3 consists of 19 residues. Germline CDR1 is SNHLY and CDR2 is FYNNEI. Material for sequencing was blood. V is TRBV2 and J is TRBJ2-7; 9 bases fit TRBD2. This TCR was sampled from a man aged 80 or over in good health. The CDR3 nucleotides are TGTGCCAGCGGTTTTCGGAGGGGCTTAGCGGGAGTTCCCTCCTACGAGCAGTACTTC. Its translation: CASGFRRGLAGVPSYEQYF.